What follows are 13 T cell receptor beta chains derived from one specimen sequenced in a study of shared clonotypes between healthy human individuals. TCRdb's copy holds only in-frame clones and misses some; the assay was immunoSEQ multiplex PCR. Of hundreds of thousands of clones listed, 96% were seen once; the top ten hold approximately 0.06%. The sequencing input was naive CD4+ T cells sorted from blood. Subset indicated: CD45RA+ positively selected. These receptors came from a woman aged 30 to 39 in good health.

The V and J genes are TRBV2 and TRBJ2-2; D unresolved. Per germline, CDR1 SNHLY and CDR2 FYNNEI. The V gene lost 7 bases and the J gene lost 5 bases, with 11 bases spanning the gap. This CDR3 is built from 13 residues. The CDR3 here is CASNPIPTGELFF. The CDR3 DNA follows: TGTGCCAGCAATCCCATCCCGACCGGGGAGCTGTTTTTT.

This rearrangement joins TRBV6-1 to TRBJ2-7; D is ambiguous. V was clipped by 4 bases and J by 0 bases, with 13 bases between them. This CDR3 has 15 amino acids. Germline CDR1 and CDR2: MNHNS and SASEGT. The CDR3 sequence is CASSAASTGSYEQYF. DNA of the CDR3: TGTGCCAGCAGTGCCGCGTCCACCGGCTCCTACGAGCAGTACTTC.

CDR3 sequence: CASSPGLADEQFF. The CDR3 coding sequence is TGTGCCAGCAGCCCTGGACTAGCCGATGAGCAGTTCTTC. This chain links TRBV7-2 with TRBJ2-1; TRBD2 aligns across 8 bases. The CDR3 runs to 13 residues. The trim removed 5 bases at V and 8 bases at J, leaving 5 bases unmatched. CDR1 and CDR2 from the germline V gene are SGHTA and FQGNSA.

V is TRBV27 and J is TRBJ2-1; D call uncertain. The CDR3 is 13 residues long. Germline loops: CDR1 MNHEY, CDR2 SMNVEV (reference sequence). The V gene lost 4 bases and the J gene lost 7 bases, with 11 bases spanning the gap. The CDR3 protein is CASSSGSRNEQFF. CDR3 coding DNA: TGTGCCAGCAGTTCAGGTTCAAGAAATGAGCAGTTCTTC.

This chain connects TRBV7-8 to TRBJ1-1, with D possibly matching TRBD1 (6 bases). The germline V gene encodes CDR1 SGHVS and CDR2 FQNEAQ. V lost 3 bases to trimming and J lost 0 bases, with 14 bases between them. The length of the CDR3 is 16 residues. The CDR3 is CASSLGDIFMNTEAFF. Here the CDR3 DNA reads TGTGCCAGCAGCTTGGGGGACATTTTTATGAACACTGAAGCTTTCTTT.

This rearrangement joins TRBV9 to TRBJ2-3, with D unclear. Trimming pared 4 bases from V and 4 bases from J, leaving 13 bases between. The CDR3 totals 14 residues. The germline gives CDR1 SGDLS, CDR2 YYNGEE. The DNA of the CDR3 is TGTGCCAGCAGCTCCAATTTACGTTCAGATACGCAGTATTTT. This codes for CASSSNLRSDTQYF.

The V and J genes are TRBV5-4 and TRBJ2-3, with D tentatively TRBD1 or TRBD2 (5 bases each). Trimming cost V 2 bases and J 4 bases, with 17 bases left between them. The CDR3 has 16 amino acids. The germline V gene encodes CDR1 SGHNT and CDR2 YYREEE (reference sequence). The CDR3, as DNA: TGTGCCAGCAGCTTAATGGGACGCCAAGTGGCAGATACGCAGTATTTT. Amino acid sequence: CASSLMGRQVADTQYF.

This rearrangement joins TRBV6-5 to TRBJ2-7; 7 bases match TRBD1. This CDR3 contains 14 residues. V gave up 7 bases and J gave up 3 bases; unmatched junction bases: 9. Germline values: CDR1 MNHEY, CDR2 SVGAGI. The CDR3 bases are TGTGCCAGCAATAATCCAGCAGGGGGCTACGAGCAGTACTTC. This translates into CASNNPAGGYEQYF.

The V gene is TRBV7-2, the J gene TRBJ2-7, with D hard to call. Germline values: CDR1 SGHTA, CDR2 FQGNSA. This CDR3 has 15 amino acids. The V end was cut by 6 bases, the J end by 0 bases, with 15 bases between. As DNA, the CDR3 is TGTGCCAGCAGTTCCCGCGTGGGGATCTCCTACGAGCAGTACTTC. It yields the protein CASSSRVGISYEQYF.

The chain links TRBV19 to TRBJ2-7; TRBD2 might be the D (5 bases). Trimming took 0 bases from V and 5 from J, leaving 5 bases between them. The CDR3 extends over 12 amino acids. Germline CDR1 and CDR2: LNHDA and SQIVND (reference sequence). CDR3 bases: TGTGCCAGTAGTATAGAGGGAGACGAGCAGTACTTC. This translates into CASSIEGDEQYF.

The chain links TRBV19 to TRBJ2-6; D uncertain. Germline V gene lookup returns CDR1 LNHDA and CDR2 SQIVND (reference sequence). This CDR3 has 14 residues. Deletions cut 7 bases from V and 0 bases from J, with 7 bases between. The CDR3 DNA reads TGTGCCAGTACAGGAGCCTCTGGGGCCAACGTCCTGACTTTC. It encodes CASTGASGANVLTF.

This clone was seen only once. CDR3 bases: TGTGCCAGCAGCGCCGCCGGGACAGGGGGCCTCGAGCAGTACTTC. Translation gives CASSAAGTGGLEQYF. The chain employs TRBV9 and TRBJ2-5; 12 nucleotides align to TRBD1. The J call may be faulty, since TRBJ2-7 better matches the DNA end. The length of the CDR3 is 15 residues. Germline loops: CDR1 SGDLS, CDR2 YYNGEE.

The chain links TRBV2 to TRBJ2-3; D is uncertain. Germline V lookup: CDR1 SNHLY, CDR2 FYNNEI. The CDR3 is 13 residues long. V lost 4 bases to trimming and J lost 3 bases, with 8 bases between them. The chain's CDR3 is CASSVELTDTQYF. CDR3 coding DNA: TGTGCCAGCAGTGTTGAACTTACAGATACGCAGTATTTT.